These 32 T cell receptor beta chains were sequenced from one sample in a study of blood T cell repertoires in COVID-19. Here immunoSEQ multiplex PCR was the method, and the copy in TCRdb shows in-frame clones only, minus some. The repertoire consists of about 130,000 clones, with 81% occurring once and the leading ten covering roughly 9%. The sample consisted of peripheral blood. These receptors all stem from a woman aged 60-70 years with active or convalescent COVID-19.

DNA for the CDR3: TGTGCCAGCTCACTACTAGCCTATCAAGAGACCCAGTACTTC. As protein: CASSLLAYQETQYF. This rearrangement joins TRBV18 to TRBJ2-5; TRBD2 might be the D (6 bases). V was pared by 4 bases and J by 2 bases, with 11 bases between. The CDR3 spans 14 residues. Germline V gene data show CDR1 as KGHSH and CDR2 as LQKENI.

The chain links TRBV6-5 to TRBJ1-2; tentatively, D is TRBD1 (5 bases). Trimming removed 7 bases at V and 7 bases at J, with 16 bases between. The CDR3 contains 13 residues. Looked up from germline, CDR1 is MNHEY and CDR2 is SVGAGI. The CDR3 loop is CASKTTGRAGYTF. The CDR3 nucleotides are TGTGCCAGCAAAACCACGGGCAGGGCTGGCTACACCTTC.

The CDR3: CATSQTGQVKNEQFF. DNA for the CDR3: TGTGCCACCAGTCAGACGGGACAGGTGAAAAATGAGCAGTTCTTC. V and J are TRBV24-1 and TRBJ2-1; 8 positions match TRBD1. The CDR3 runs 15 residues. V lost 6 bases, J lost 7 bases, and 10 bases stayed unmatched. Germline CDR1 reads KGHDR; CDR2 reads SFDVKD.

This chain connects TRBV9 to TRBJ2-7; D might be TRBD2 (6 bases). The CDR3 covers 14 residues. The germline CDR1 and CDR2 sequences are SGDLS and YYNGEE. Trimming removed 4 bases from V and 5 bases from J, with 16 bases in between. The CDR3 DNA reads TGTGCCAGCAGCCCACTCGGGGGAGTAAACGAGCAGTACTTC. Protein sequence: CASSPLGGVNEQYF.

This clone was counted once. The chain uses TRBV15 and TRBJ2-1, with TRBD2 identical over 10 bases. V lost 0 bases, J lost 0 bases, and 5 bases stayed unmatched. The germline V gene encodes CDR1 LNHNV and CDR2 YYDKDF (reference sequence). CDR3 length equals 18 residues. CDR3 sequence: CATSRDLAGASSYNEQFF. The CDR3 region has the DNA TGTGCCACCAGCAGAGATCTAGCGGGGGCTAGCTCCTACAATGAGCAGTTCTTC.

V and J are TRBV5-1 and TRBJ1-2; no definite D call. CDR3 length: 14 residues. Germline-derived CDR1 and CDR2 are SGHRS and YFSETQ. With 0 bases removed from V and 4 bases from J, the gap between germline ends came to 10 bases. The DNA of the CDR3 is TGCGCCAGCAGCTTGGCGCAGGAATTCTATGGCTACACCTTC. Its protein is CASSLAQEFYGYTF.

This clone has just one count. The rearrangement joins TRBV2 to TRBJ1-1; D remains ambiguous. V lost 10 bases and J lost 1, with 13 bases in between. Germline assignment: CDR1 SNHLY and CDR2 FYNNEI. The CDR3 is made up of 13 amino acids. CDR3 bases: TGTGCCAACTATAAAACTCGGAACACTGAAGCTTTCTTT. Its protein product is CANYKTRNTEAFF.

The rearrangement links TRBV18 to TRBJ1-1, with 9 bases identical to TRBD1. The J segment lost 1 base and the V segment lost 4 bases, leaving 4 bases of the junction unmatched. The germline CDR1 and CDR2 sequences are KGHSH and LQKENI. CDR3 length: 15 amino acids. The CDR3 sequence is CASSRTGEPNTEAFF. CDR3 bases: TGTGCCAGCTCACGGACAGGGGAACCGAACACTGAAGCTTTCTTT.

The chain carries TRBV12-3 or TRBV12-4 and TRBJ2-7, with D unresolved. The CDR3 is 11 residues long. V was shortened by 6 bases and J by 6 bases, with 9 bases between the two germline ends. CDR3 sequence reads: CASSPAIEQYF. The CDR3 DNA follows: TGTGCCAGCAGCCCCGCGATCGAGCAGTACTTC.

Many counts were recorded for this clone. The rearrangement uses TRBV6-5 and TRBJ1-5; 7 bases line up with TRBD1. V shed 2 bases, J shed 5 bases, and the junction held 0 bases outside the gene matches. Germline CDR1 MNHEY, CDR2 SVGAGI. There are 13 residues in the CDR3. This CDR3 is CASSYGTDQPQHF. Written as DNA, the CDR3 is TGTGCCAGCAGTTACGGGACAGATCAGCCCCAGCATTTT.

The chain is built from TRBV5-1 and TRBJ2-2; D is perhaps TRBD1 (5 bases). V lost 3 bases and J 5 bases, leaving 8 bases between the germline ends. In germline, CDR1 is SGHRS, CDR2 YFSETQ. This CDR3 is 13 amino acids long. The CDR3 here is CASSSAGTGELFF. CDR3 sequence (DNA): TGCGCCAGCAGCTCGGCAGGGACCGGGGAGCTGTTTTTT.

The chain links TRBV28 to TRBJ1-6; no definite D call. The CDR3 has 15 residues. The V end lost 6 bases, the J end lost 0 bases, and 9 bases lay between the germline ends. Germline V gives CDR1 MDHEN, CDR2 SYDVKM. For the CDR3, the DNA is TGTGCCAGCAGATTAAGTAGCTCCTATAATTCACCCCTCCACTTT. It specifies CASRLSSSYNSPLHF.

This chain joins TRBV9 and TRBJ2-4; the match to TRBD2 covers 14 bases. Per the germline V gene, CDR1 is SGDLS and CDR2 is YYNGEE. CDR3 size: 18 residues. V lost 4 bases to trimming and J lost 5 bases; unmatched junction nucleotides: 11. CDR3 loop: CASSPQKGTSGRQNIQYF. Written as DNA, the CDR3 is TGTGCCAGCAGCCCCCAGAAAGGGACTAGCGGGAGACAAAACATTCAGTACTTC.

The chain employs TRBV5-6 and TRBJ2-7; possible D gene TRBD1, 6 bases. V was cut by 4 bases and J by 3 bases, with 17 bases left in between. The CDR3 is made up of 15 amino acids. Looked up from germline, CDR1 is SGHDT and CDR2 is YYEEEE. The CDR3 loop is CASSHRTEQGYEQYF. DNA for the CDR3: TGTGCCAGCAGCCACCGGACAGAGCAGGGCTACGAGCAGTACTTC. The entire variable domain, with the rest obtained from reference TRBV5-6 and TRBJ2-7, is as follows: DAGVTQSPTHLIKTRGQQVTLRCSPKSGHDTVSWYQQALGQGPQFIFQYYEEEERQRGNFPDRFSGHQFPNYSSELNVNALLLGDSALYLCASSHRTEQGYEQYFGPGTRLTVT.

The CDR3 bases are TGCAGCGTTGCGGGGGGGACTAACTATGGCTACACCTTC. Translated: CSVAGGTNYGYTF. This chain uses TRBV29-1 with TRBJ1-2; TRBD1 is a possible D gene (5 bases). Germline CDR1 SQVTM, CDR2 ANQGSEA. The V end was cut by 4 bases, the J end by 0 bases, with 9 bases between. The CDR3 is 13 amino acids.

The chain is built from TRBV14 and TRBJ1-5; D is unclear. This CDR3 has 12 residues. The V and J ends lost 5 bases and 7 bases respectively, with 9 bases between them. CDR1 is SGHDN, CDR2 FVKESK, per germline. CDR3 amino acids: CASSGRGQPQHF. Here the CDR3 DNA reads TGTGCCAGCAGCGGACGAGGGCAGCCCCAGCATTTT. Full variable domain (rest looked up from reference TRBV14 and TRBJ1-5): EAGVTQFPSHSVIEKGQTVTLRCDPISGHDNLYWYRRVMGKEIKFLLHFVKESKQDESGMPNNRFLAERTGGTYSTLKVQPAELEDSGVYFCASSGRGQPQHFGDGTRLSIL.

The chain uses TRBV5-5 and TRBJ1-2; D is uncertain. Germline V gene data show CDR1 as SGHKS and CDR2 as YYEKEE (reference sequence). Trimming left V 0 bases short and J 2 bases short, with 5 bases between. The CDR3 spans 13 residues. In nucleotides, the CDR3 is TGTGCCAGCAGCTTGGGTCTAAACTATGGCTACACCTTC. Protein product: CASSLGLNYGYTF. The whole variable domain, filled in from reference TRBV5-5 and TRBJ1-2, reads DAGVTQSPTHLIKTRGQQVTLRCSPISGHKSVSWYQQVLGQGPQFIFQYYEKEERGRGNFPDRFSARQFPNYSSELNVNALLLGDSALYLCASSLGLNYGYTFGSGTRLTVV.

The J gene is TRBJ2-7, the V gene TRBV6-5; TRBD2 matches at 12 bases. Germline lookup yields CDR1 MNHEY and CDR2 SVGAGI. Unmatched junction bases numbered 10, after V lost 4 bases and J lost 6 bases. This CDR3 comprises 16 residues. The CDR3 DNA reads as TGTGCCAGCAGTTTCCGCGGACTAGCGGGAATTTCCGAGCAGTACTTC. Its protein product is CASSFRGLAGISEQYF.

The chain uses TRBV5-1 and TRBJ1-1, with D perhaps matching TRBD1 (5 bases). The CDR3 totals 14 residues. V was clipped by 4 bases and J by 11 bases, with 21 bases between them. CDR1 and CDR2 from the germline V gene are SGHRS and YFSETQ. The CDR3 nucleotides read TGCGCCAGCAGCGGGGAGGGGTTCCCGAGTGGCGCTTTCTTT. This encodes CASSGEGFPSGAFF.

This clone was detected only once. The V gene is TRBV19, the J gene TRBJ1-2; the D gene is possibly TRBD1 (6 bases). Germline V gives CDR1 LNHDA, CDR2 SQIVND (reference sequence). V was cut by 5 bases and J by 3 bases, with 16 bases left in between. CDR3 length equals 15 residues. The CDR3 loop is CASSLGAANDYGYTF. DNA for the CDR3: TGTGCCAGTAGTCTGGGGGCAGCCAATGACTATGGCTACACCTTC.

The rearrangement joins TRBV6-2 or TRBV6-3 to TRBJ2-7, with 13 bases that match TRBD2. This CDR3 comprises 15 residues. The germline CDR1 and CDR2 sequences are MNHEY and SVGEGT. The V and J ends lost 0 bases and 4 bases, in that order; junction bases with no gene match: 0. In DNA, the CDR3 is TGTGCCAGCAGTTACTCGACTAGCGGGAGGTACGAGCAGTACTTC. As protein: CASSYSTSGRYEQYF.

This chain uses TRBV4-1 with TRBJ2-3; TRBD2 matches 15 bases. After removal of 5 bases from V and 6 bases from J, the junction contained 9 bases not matched to a gene. Germline CDR1 and CDR2: MGHRA and YSYEKL. The CDR3 totals 17 residues. CDR3 bases: TGCGCCAGCAGCAATACCGGGACTAGCGGGGGGAAGGATACGCAGTATTTT. Its protein product is CASSNTGTSGGKDTQYF.

The rearrangement joins TRBV30 to TRBJ1-4, with 7 bases that match TRBD1. Germline V gene lookup returns CDR1 GTSNPN and CDR2 SVGIG (reference sequence). The CDR3 contains 14 residues. The V gene end was trimmed by 7 bases and the J gene end by 5 bases; junction bases not matched to a gene: 10. CDR3 sequence (DNA): TGTGCCTCGACACAAGGGACAGTAAATGAAAAACTGTTTTTT. Protein: CASTQGTVNEKLFF.

This clone was seen only a few times. This sequence joins TRBV19 and TRBJ1-5; D is possibly TRBD1 (5 bases). Germline CDR1 and CDR2: LNHDA and SQIVND (reference sequence). This CDR3 has 13 residues. V was clipped by 5 bases and J by 6 bases, with 11 bases between them. CDR3 bases: TGTGCCAGTAGTCAGGGTCATCGTCAGCCCCAGCATTTT. Protein: CASSQGHRQPQHF.

This clone was seen repeatedly, ten times or more. The chain couples TRBV18 to TRBJ1-2; D unresolved. The CDR3 loop spans 12 amino acids. The V end lost 2 bases, the J end lost 3 bases, and 4 bases lay between the germline ends. Germline CDR1 reads KGHSH; CDR2 reads LQKENI. CDR3 nucleotides: TGTGCCAGCTCACCAACAGACTATGGCTACACCTTC. Encoded protein: CASSPTDYGYTF.

The CDR3 reads CASSRPQGSTEAFF. DNA for the CDR3: TGTGCCAGCAGCAGGCCCCAGGGGAGCACTGAAGCTTTCTTT. V is TRBV6-5 and J is TRBJ1-1; perhaps TRBD1 as D (6 bases). The CDR3 runs to 14 residues. Germline V lookup: CDR1 MNHEY, CDR2 SVGAGI. V was trimmed by 6 bases and J by 4 bases, leaving 15 bases between them.

This clone was picked up many times. V is TRBV4-3 and J is TRBJ2-2, with 7 bases that match TRBD2. CDR1 LGHNA and CDR2 YSLEER come from the germline V gene. Germline trimming cut 0 bases from V and 0 bases from J; bases unmatched to any gene: 7. The CDR3 has 18 residues. CDR3 bases: TGCGCCAGCAGCCAAGACCCCACTAGCGTATCGAACACCGGGGAGCTGTTTTTT. Its protein product is CASSQDPTSVSNTGELFF.

V usage is TRBV5-1 and J usage is TRBJ2-5; maybe TRBD1 (5 bases). The germline V gene encodes CDR1 SGHRS and CDR2 YFSETQ. There are 16 residues in the CDR3. The V gene lost 4 bases and the J gene lost 1 base, with 17 bases spanning the gap. This CDR3 is CASSPGSQRFQETQYF. CDR3 in DNA: TGCGCCAGCAGCCCAGGGTCCCAAAGGTTCCAAGAGACCCAGTACTTC.

The V call is TRBV2, the J call TRBJ1-1; a weak D match, TRBD1 (5 bases). Trimming removed 6 bases at V and 8 bases at J, with 13 bases between. CDR1 and CDR2 (germline): SNHLY, FYNNEI. The CDR3 sequence is 12 residues long. The CDR3 sequence is CASRDTREEAFF. DNA for the CDR3: TGTGCCAGCAGGGACACCCGAGAGGAAGCTTTCTTT.

The V and J genes are TRBV10-3 and TRBJ1-5; D is possibly TRBD1 (5 bases). V dropped 10 bases and J dropped 0 bases, with 13 bases sitting between them. CDR1 and CDR2 from the germline V gene are ENHRY and SYGVKD. The CDR3 extends over 14 amino acids. CDR3 DNA: TGTGCCACCAGCGCCGGGGGTAGCAATCAGCCCCAGCATTTT. Protein: CATSAGGSNQPQHF.

This chain uses TRBV28 with TRBJ1-3; 7 bases match TRBD1. This CDR3 has 17 amino acids. V lost 5 bases, J lost 2 bases, and 12 bases stayed unmatched. Germline V gene lookup returns CDR1 MDHEN and CDR2 SYDVKM. Here the CDR3 reads CASSPPQTGVTGNTIYF. DNA of the CDR3: TGTGCCAGCAGTCCCCCGCAAACAGGGGTCACTGGAAACACCATATATTTT.

V usage is TRBV3-1 (or the pseudogene TRBV3-2) and J usage is TRBJ1-3, with 10 bases aligning to TRBD1. V dropped 1 base and J dropped 7; count of bases not matched to a gene: 7. Germline loops: CDR1 LGHDT, CDR2 YNNKEL (reference sequence). The CDR3 is made up of 16 amino acids. CDR3 coding DNA: TGTGCCAGCAGCCAAGCCCGGGACAGGGGTAGGAACACCATATATTTT. It is translated as CASSQARDRGRNTIYF.